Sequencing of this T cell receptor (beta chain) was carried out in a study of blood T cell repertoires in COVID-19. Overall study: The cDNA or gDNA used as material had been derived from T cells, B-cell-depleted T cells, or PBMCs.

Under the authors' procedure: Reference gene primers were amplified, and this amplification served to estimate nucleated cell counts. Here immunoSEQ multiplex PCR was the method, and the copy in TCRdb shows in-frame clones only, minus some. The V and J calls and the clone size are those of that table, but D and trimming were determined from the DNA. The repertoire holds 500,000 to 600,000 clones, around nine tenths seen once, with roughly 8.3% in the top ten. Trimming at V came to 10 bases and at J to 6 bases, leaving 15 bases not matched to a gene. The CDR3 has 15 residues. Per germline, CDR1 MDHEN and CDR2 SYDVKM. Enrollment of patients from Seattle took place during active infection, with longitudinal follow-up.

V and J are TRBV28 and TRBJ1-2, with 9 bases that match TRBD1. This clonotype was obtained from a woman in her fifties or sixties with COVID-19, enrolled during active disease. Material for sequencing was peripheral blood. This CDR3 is CAIPREQGAGDGYTF. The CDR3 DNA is TGTGCCATCCCCAGGGAACAGGGGGCAGGGGATGGCTACACCTTC.